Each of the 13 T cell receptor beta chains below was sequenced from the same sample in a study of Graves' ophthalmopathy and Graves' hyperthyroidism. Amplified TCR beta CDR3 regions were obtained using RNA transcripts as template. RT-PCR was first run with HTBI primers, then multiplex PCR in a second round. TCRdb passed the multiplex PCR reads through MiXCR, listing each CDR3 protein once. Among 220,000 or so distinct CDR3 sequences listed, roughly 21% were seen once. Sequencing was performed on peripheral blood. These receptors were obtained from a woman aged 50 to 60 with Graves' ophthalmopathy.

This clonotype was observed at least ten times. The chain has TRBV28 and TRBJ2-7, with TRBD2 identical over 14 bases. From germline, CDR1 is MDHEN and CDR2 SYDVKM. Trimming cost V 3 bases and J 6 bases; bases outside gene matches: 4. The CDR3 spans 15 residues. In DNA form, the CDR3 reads TGTGCCAGCAGTTTGGGACTAGCGGGAGCAAGCGAGCAGTACTTC. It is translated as CASSLGLAGASEQYF.

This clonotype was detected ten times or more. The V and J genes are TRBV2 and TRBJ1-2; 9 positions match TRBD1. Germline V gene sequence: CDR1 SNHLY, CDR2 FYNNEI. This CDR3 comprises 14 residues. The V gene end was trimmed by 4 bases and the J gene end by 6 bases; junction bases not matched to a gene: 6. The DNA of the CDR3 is TGTGCCAGCAGTGGGACAGGGGCCTGGGATGGCTACACCTTC. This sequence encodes CASSGTGAWDGYTF. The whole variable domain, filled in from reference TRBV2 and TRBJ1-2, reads EPEVTQTPSHQVTQMGQEVILRCVPISNHLYFYWYRQILGQKVEFLVSFYNNEISEKSEIFDDQFSVERPDGSNFTLKIRSTKLEDSAMYFCASSGTGAWDGYTFGSGTRLTVV.

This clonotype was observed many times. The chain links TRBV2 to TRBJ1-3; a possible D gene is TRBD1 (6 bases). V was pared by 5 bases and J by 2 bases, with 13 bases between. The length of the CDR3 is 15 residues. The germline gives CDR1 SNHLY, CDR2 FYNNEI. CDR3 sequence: CASSLGTPPGNTIYF. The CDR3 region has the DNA TGTGCCAGCAGTCTAGGGACACCCCCTGGAAACACCATATATTTT.

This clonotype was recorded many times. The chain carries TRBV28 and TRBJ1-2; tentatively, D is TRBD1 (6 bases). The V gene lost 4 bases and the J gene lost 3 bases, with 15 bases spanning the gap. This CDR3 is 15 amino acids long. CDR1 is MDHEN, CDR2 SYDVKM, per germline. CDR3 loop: CASSSPGGVHYGYTF. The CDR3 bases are TGTGCCAGCAGTTCCCCGGGGGGCGTCCACTATGGCTACACCTTC.

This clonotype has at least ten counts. The CDR3 DNA follows: TGTGCCAGCAGCTCCACCGGGACCGGGCATACCGGGGAGCTGTTTTTT. Protein: CASSSTGTGHTGELFF. V and J are TRBV11-1 and TRBJ2-2; tentatively, D is TRBD1 or TRBD2 (5 bases each). Germline V lookup: CDR1 SGHAT, CDR2 FQDESV (reference sequence). This CDR3 is built from 16 residues. The V end lost 4 bases, the J end lost 5 bases, and 17 bases lay between the germline ends. The variable domain in full, completed from reference TRBV11-1 and TRBJ2-2, reads EAEVAQSPRYKITEKSQAVAFWCDPISGHATLYWYRQILGQGPELLVQFQDESVVDDSQLPKDRFSAERLKGVDSTLKIQPAELGDSAMYLCASSSTGTGHTGELFFGEGSRLTVL.

DNA of the CDR3: TGTGCCAGCAGCCTTGAATCCGACTATGGCTACACCTTC. It codes for CASSLESDYGYTF. This chain uses TRBV7-2 with TRBJ1-2, with no clear D. The germline V gene has CDR1 SGHTA and CDR2 FQGNSA. V was clipped by 5 bases and J by 3 bases, with 10 bases between them. This CDR3 comprises 13 residues.

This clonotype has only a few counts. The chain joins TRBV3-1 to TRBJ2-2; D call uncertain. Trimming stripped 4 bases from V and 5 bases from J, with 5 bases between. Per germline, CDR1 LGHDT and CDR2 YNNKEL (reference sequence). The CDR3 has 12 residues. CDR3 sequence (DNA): TGTGCCAGCAGCCCCCGTACCGGGGAGCTGTTTTTT. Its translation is CASSPRTGELFF.

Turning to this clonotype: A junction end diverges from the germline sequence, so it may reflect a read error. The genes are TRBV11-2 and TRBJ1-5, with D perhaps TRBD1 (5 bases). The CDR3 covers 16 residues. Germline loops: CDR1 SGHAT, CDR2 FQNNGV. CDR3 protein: CAGSSRSDNRNQPQHF. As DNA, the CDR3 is TGTGCCGGCAGCTCCCGATCCGATAACAGGAATCAGCCCCAGCATTTT.

CDR3 amino acids: CASRGLAGETQYF. The CDR3 DNA is TGTGCCAGCCGGGGACTAGCGGGAGAGACCCAGTACTTC. The genes are TRBV12-3 or TRBV12-4 and TRBJ2-5; 12 bases line up with TRBD2. This CDR3 is 13 amino acids long. V was pared by 8 bases and J by 4 bases, with 2 bases of the junction left unmatched.

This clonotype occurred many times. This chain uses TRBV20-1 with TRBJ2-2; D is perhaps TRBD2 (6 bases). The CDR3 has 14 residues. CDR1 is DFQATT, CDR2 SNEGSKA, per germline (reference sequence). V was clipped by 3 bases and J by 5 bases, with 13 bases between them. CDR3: CSASMAGWTGELFF. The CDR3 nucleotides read TGCAGTGCTAGCATGGCGGGATGGACCGGGGAGCTGTTTTTT.

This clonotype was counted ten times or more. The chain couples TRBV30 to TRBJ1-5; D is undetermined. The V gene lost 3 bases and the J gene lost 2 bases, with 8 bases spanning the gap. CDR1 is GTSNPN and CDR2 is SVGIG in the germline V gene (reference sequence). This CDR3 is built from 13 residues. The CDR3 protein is CAWSGGGNQPQHF. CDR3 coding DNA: TGTGCCTGGAGCGGTGGTGGCAATCAGCCCCAGCATTTT.

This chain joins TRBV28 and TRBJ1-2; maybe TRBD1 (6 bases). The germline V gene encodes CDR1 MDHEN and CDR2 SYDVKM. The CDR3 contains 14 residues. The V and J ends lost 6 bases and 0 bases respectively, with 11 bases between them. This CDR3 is CASRPTGPNYGYTF. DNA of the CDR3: TGTGCCAGCAGACCGACAGGACCTAACTATGGCTACACCTTC.

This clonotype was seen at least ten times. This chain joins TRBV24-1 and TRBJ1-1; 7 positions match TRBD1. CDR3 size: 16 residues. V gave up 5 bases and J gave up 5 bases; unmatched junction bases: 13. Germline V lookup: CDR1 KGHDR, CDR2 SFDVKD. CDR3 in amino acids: CATSGAGPGGLTEAFF. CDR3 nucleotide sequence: TGTGCCACCAGTGGGGCAGGTCCAGGGGGTTTGACTGAAGCTTTCTTT.